This paragraph covers one T cell receptor (beta chain) sequence. Its cognate antigen is unknown. The V gene end was trimmed by 2 bases and the J gene end by 6 bases; junction bases not matched to a gene: 10. Germline lookup yields CDR1 MNHEY and CDR2 SMNVEV (reference sequence). The CDR3 is 16 amino acids. The data originate from a study of T cell responses to AZD1222 COVID-19 vaccine. Overall study findings and caveats: An increase in Spike-specific TCR breadth and depth was observed after two AZD1222 doses. After the peak T cell response, and only then, were repertoires sampled. CD4 TCRs associated with vaccination spanned spike, dominating at 160-218 and 743-854. Only six individuals given AZD1222 were seropositive at baseline.

Here immunoSEQ multiplex PCR was the method, and the copy in TCRdb shows in-frame clones only, minus some. The repertoire holds around 120,000 clones, 92% seen once, with under 1.2% in the top ten. The chain carries TRBV27 and TRBJ2-3; TRBD2 matches at 8 bases. The sequencing used peripheral blood, collected on day 0 of AZD1222 vaccination. The sequence derives from an adult in good health. CDR3 sequence: CASSLIIAGPYDTQYF. The DNA of the CDR3 is TGTGCCAGCAGTTTAATAATAGCGGGACCTTATGATACGCAGTATTTT.